The clone carrying this T cell receptor (beta chain) was found once. No neoadjuvant therapy was given to the selected pancreatic ductal adenocarcinoma patients before their surgery. Germline trimming cut 9 bases from V and 4 bases from J; bases unmatched to any gene: 10. The CDR3 is 16 residues long. Germline assignment: CDR1 PRHDT and CDR2 FYEKMQ (reference sequence). The data derive from a study of T cells in pancreatic ductal adenocarcinoma. Only in-frame clones appear in the TCRdb table, and some are missing; sequencing was by immunoSEQ multiplex PCR. The data hold more than 25,000 clones, with just over 90% observed a single time.

V usage is TRBV13 and J usage is TRBJ2-1; 12 bases are shared with TRBD2. Sequencing was done on a sample of PBMCs. The receptor was derived from a human donor with pancreatic ductal adenocarcinoma. CDR3 sequence reads: CASTTSGRGRYNEQFF. The CDR3 DNA reads as TGTGCCAGTACGACTAGCGGGAGAGGGAGGTACAATGAGCAGTTCTTC.